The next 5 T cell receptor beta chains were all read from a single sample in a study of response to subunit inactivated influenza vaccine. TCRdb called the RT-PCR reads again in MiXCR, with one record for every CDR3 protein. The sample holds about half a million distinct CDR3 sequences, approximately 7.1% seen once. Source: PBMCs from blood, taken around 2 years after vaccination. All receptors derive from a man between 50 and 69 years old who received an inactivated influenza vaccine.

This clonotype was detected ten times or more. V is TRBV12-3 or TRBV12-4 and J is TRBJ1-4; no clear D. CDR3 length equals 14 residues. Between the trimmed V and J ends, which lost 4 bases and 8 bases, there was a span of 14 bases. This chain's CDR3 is CASSSETAREKLFF. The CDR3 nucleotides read TGTGCCAGCAGTTCCGAGACCGCGCGGGAAAAACTGTTTTTT.

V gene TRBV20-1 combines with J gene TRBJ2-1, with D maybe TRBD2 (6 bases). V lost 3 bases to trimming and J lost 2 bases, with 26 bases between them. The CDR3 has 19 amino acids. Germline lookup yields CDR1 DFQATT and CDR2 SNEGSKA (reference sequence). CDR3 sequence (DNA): TGCAGTGCTAGGGGAATGAACCTTGGGACTCCAAGGGCCTACAATGAGCAGTTCTTC. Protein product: CSARGMNLGTPRAYNEQFF.

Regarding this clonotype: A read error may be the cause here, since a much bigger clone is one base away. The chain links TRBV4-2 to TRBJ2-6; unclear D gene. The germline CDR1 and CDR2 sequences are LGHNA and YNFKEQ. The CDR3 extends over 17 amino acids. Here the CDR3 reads CAGSLPTGDSGANVLTF. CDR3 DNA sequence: TGTGCCGGCAGCCTCCCCACTGGTGACTCTGGGGCCAACGTCCTGACTTTC.

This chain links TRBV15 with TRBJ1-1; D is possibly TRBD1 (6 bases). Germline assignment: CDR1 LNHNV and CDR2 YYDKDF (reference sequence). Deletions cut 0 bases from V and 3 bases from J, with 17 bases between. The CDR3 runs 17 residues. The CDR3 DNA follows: TGTGCCACCAGCAGAGATTTTAGTACAGGGTGGGACACTGAAGCTTTCTTT. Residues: CATSRDFSTGWDTEAFF.

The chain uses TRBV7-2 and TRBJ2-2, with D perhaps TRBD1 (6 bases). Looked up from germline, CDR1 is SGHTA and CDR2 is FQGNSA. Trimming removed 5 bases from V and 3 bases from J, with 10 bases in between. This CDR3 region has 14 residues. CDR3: CASSIYRDTGELFF. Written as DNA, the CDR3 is TGTGCCAGCAGCATATACAGGGACACCGGGGAGCTGTTTTTT.